What follows describes a single T cell receptor (beta chain). No antigen is known for it. The CDR3 starts with the cysteine, ends with the phenylalanine, and has 16 residues. There is no recorded DNA. CDR1 and CDR2 are read off the germline V gene as SGHNT and YENEEA. This specimen belongs to a study of monozygotic twins with inflammatory bowel disease (dated by TCRdb to the late 2010s). With respect to the entire study: In total, approximately 30 monozygotic twin pairs made up the full study: 19 Danish pairs, all IBD-discordant, plus nine German pairs, of which four were IBD-concordant and five were IBD-discordant. Each individual had, on average, about 151 000 unique TCRalpha sequences and 181 000 unique TCRbeta sequences available for analysis. Within discordant pairs, disease-associated traits were sought mainly by comparing IBD patients with their genetically identical healthy co-twins. Overall study results and their limits: Repertoire similarity did not differ between concordant and discordant twins, possibly due to limited statistical power. The results gave no support for a single strong signal or clonotype linked to IBD. A decrease in TCRbeta repertoire diversity, as measured by inverse Simpson index, was observed in IBD patients compared with their healthy co-twins. The analysis was unable to tell different T cell subtypes apart. Compared with healthy twins, IBD patients shared fewer clonotypes with other individuals, and the difference was most pronounced in patients with signs of disease activity. Background noise and inter-individual variability may have been introduced into the repertoires by the differing immunosuppressive treatments among patients.

The library was built by means of 5' RACE. Preparation of each TCR library used approximately 4,000 ng of total RNA. For each sample, cDNA synthesis was carried out in eight separate reactions using SMARTScribe reverse transcriptase. Unique molecular identifiers containing a 6-nucleotide sample barcode were introduced through template switching during cDNA synthesis. Two nested PCRs of around 16 and 10 cycles amplified the TCRalpha and TCRbeta cDNA, and bead purification followed each PCR. Before amplification, cDNA was treated with uracil DNA-glycosylase and purified using the QIAquick PCR purification kit. The second PCR was the step at which Illumina TruSeq-compatible adapters and sample-specific barcodes were added. TapeStation and Qubit were used to check library quality and concentration, and 5 ng of each library went into the pool. Sequencing of pooled libraries was carried out on an Illumina HiSeq2500 single-index Rapid Run using 2 x 100 bp reads and custom sequencing primers. Per the source publication's procedure: MiGEC version 1.2.6 was used for UMI-based consensus assembly to correct PCR and sequencing errors. MiXCR version 2.1.1 was used to carry out V(D)J alignment, clonotype assembly and CDR3 extraction. To normalise gene usage, clonotype sharing and MAIT/NKT TCR abundance, the top 1000, 10 000 and 20 000 clonotypes in each sample were analysed. After downsampling to 27 000 UMIs, diversity was calculated as the inverse Simpson index using the vegan R package. Statistical testing used paired Mann-Whitney U tests on the discordant twin pairs and applied Benjamini-Hochberg correction for multiple testing. TCRdb reanalyzed the reads, keeping one entry per CDR3 protein sequence and omitting DNA. The V and J calls follow TCRdb's processing rather than the paper's. This sample's records show fewer than 400,000 distinct CDR3 sequences. The ten largest clones take up 5.6% of the sample.

From each donor, an approximately 2.5 ml peripheral blood sample was collected into PAXgene tubes and kept at -80 degrees C. Without any T cell sorting, total RNA was extracted from whole blood using the PAXgene blood miRNA kit on an automated QIAcube. Peripheral blood from monozygotic twin pairs who were concordant or discordant for inflammatory bowel disease underwent deep TCRalpha and TCRbeta repertoire profiling using unique molecular barcoding. Smoking habits were recorded for all twin pairs, and individuals were classified as current, former or never smokers. This TCR came from a human donor with ulcerative colitis or Crohn's disease, or a healthy co-twin of an affected twin (not recorded which). Source material: blood. The rearranged chain carries TRBV11-3 and TRBJ2-1; the D gene TCRdb calls, TRBD1, cannot be checked with no DNA. The CDR3 region: CASSLVALTGVGEQFF.